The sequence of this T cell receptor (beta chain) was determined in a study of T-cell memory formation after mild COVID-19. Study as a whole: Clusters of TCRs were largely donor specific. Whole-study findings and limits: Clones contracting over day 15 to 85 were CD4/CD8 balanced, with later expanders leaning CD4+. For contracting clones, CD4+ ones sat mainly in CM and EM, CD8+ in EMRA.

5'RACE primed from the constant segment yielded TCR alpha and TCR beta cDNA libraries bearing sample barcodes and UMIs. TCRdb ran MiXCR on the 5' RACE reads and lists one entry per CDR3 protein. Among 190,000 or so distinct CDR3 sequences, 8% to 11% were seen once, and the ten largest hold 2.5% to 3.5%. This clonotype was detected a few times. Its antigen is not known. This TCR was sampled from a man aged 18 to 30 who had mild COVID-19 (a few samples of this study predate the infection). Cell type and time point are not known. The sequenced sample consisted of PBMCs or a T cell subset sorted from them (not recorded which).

DNA of the CDR3: TGTGCCAGCAGCCAAGCGGAGGCCGTATATACGCAGTATTTT. Translating gives CASSQAEAVYTQYF. The gene calls are TRBV3-1 and TRBJ2-3, with D possibly TRBD2 on 5 matching bases. V was cut by 1 base and J by 7 bases, with 12 bases left in between. CDR3 length: 14 residues. The germline V gene encodes CDR1 LGHDT and CDR2 YNNKEL (reference sequence).